A selection of T cell receptor beta chains follows, all from one sample in a study of blood T cell repertoires in COVID-19. Sequenced by immunoSEQ multiplex PCR; TCRdb stores in-frame clones only, minus some. The table includes some 40,000 clones, about nine tenths detected once. Specimen: peripheral blood. Every receptor here comes from a woman aged 80 or over with acute or convalescent COVID-19. The CDR3 runs from the conserved cysteine through the conserved F or W. D genes are given only for firm matches. Clone sizes are given selectively: once, few, many, or a class where the clone is expanded.

d_gene,v_gene,j_gene,abundance,CDR3nt,CDR3aa
.,TRBV10-3,TRBJ2-7,.,TGTGCCATCAGTGCGGGGAGAGGACTCCCTAGCTCCTACGAGCAGTACTTC,CAISAGRGLPSSYEQYF
TRBD1,TRBV5-1,TRBJ1-4,.,TGCGCCAGCAGCTCGGGACAGGGGGCTGAAAAACTGTTTTTT,CASSSGQGAEKLFF
TRBD1,TRBV2,TRBJ1-6,.,TGTGCCAGCAGCTCAGCCGGGACAGGGTATTCACCCCTCCACTTT,CASSSAGTGYSPLHF
.,TRBV29-1,TRBJ2-5,.,TGCAGCGTTGAACTAGAGACCCAGTACTTC,CSVELETQYF
.,TRBV5-1,TRBJ1-5,once,TGCGCCAGCAGCTTGGAGGGGGGGTACAATCAGCCCCAGCATTTT,CASSLEGGYNQPQHF
.,TRBV6-5,TRBJ1-1,few,TGTGCCAGCAGTTACATAGAGAACACTGAAGCTTTCTTT,CASSYIENTEAFF
TRBD1,TRBV6-4,TRBJ1-2,.,TGTGCCAGCAGTGGGACAGGGGCTTATGGCTACACCTTC,CASSGTGAYGYTF
.,TRBV18,TRBJ1-6,few,TGTGCCAGCTCACCACGACATGATCGGAGGTATAATTCACCCCTCCACTTT,CASSPRHDRRYNSPLHF
.,TRBV28,TRBJ2-7,once,TGTGCCAGCAGTTTGAGCAGGGGCGGCACCTACGAGCAGTACTTC,CASSLSRGGTYEQYF
.,TRBV27,TRBJ1-2,.,TGTGCCAGCAGGGGAGGGGTATCAGGCGGCTACACCTTC,CASRGGVSGGYTF
.,TRBV19,TRBJ1-3,.,TGTGCCAGCAGTACTGGGGCCCATTATCTCTCTGGAAACACCATATATTTT,CASSTGAHYLSGNTIYF
.,TRBV7-3,TRBJ1-2,.,TGTGCCAGCAGCCCCCAAGCCCAGGACCCCCAGGGTGGCTACACCTTC,CASSPQAQDPQGGYTF
.,TRBV4-1,TRBJ1-5,.,TGCGCCAGCAGCCTACAGGGTAGCAATCAGCCCCAGCATTTT,CASSLQGSNQPQHF
.,TRBV2,TRBJ2-3,.,TGTGCCAGCAGTGAAGCCGTGAGAACAGATACGCAGTATTTT,CASSEAVRTDTQYF
.,TRBV24-1,TRBJ1-2,.,TGTGCCACCAGTGCCTCTACAGGGAACTATGGCTACACCTTC,CATSASTGNYGYTF
TRBD1,TRBV29-1,TRBJ1-3,.,TGCAGCGCCCGGACAGGGAATTCTGGAAACACCATATATTTT,CSARTGNSGNTIYF
.,TRBV2,TRBJ1-2,.,TGTGCCAGCAGTGGCTCCGGACAGACAATTCTATATGGCTACACCTTC,CASSGSGQTILYGYTF
.,TRBV15,TRBJ1-5,.,TGTGCCACCAGCAGAGATCCGACGGGAACCAATCAGCCCCAGCATTTT,CATSRDPTGTNQPQHF
.,TRBV12-5,TRBJ1-5,.,TGTGCTAGTGGTTCCTCGACAGAAGATCAGCCCCAGCATTTT,CASGSSTEDQPQHF
TRBD2,TRBV30,TRBJ2-7,.,TGTGCCTGGAGTCCACTAGCGGGGGGGCTCGAGCAGTACTTC,CAWSPLAGGLEQYF
.,TRBV19,TRBJ2-2,.,TGTGCCAGTACCCCAGGGGAAATGACGAACACCGGGGAGCTGTTTTTT,CASTPGEMTNTGELFF
.,TRBV14,TRBJ2-2,.,TGTGCCAGCAGCCCGTTGAGTCCCTACACCGGGGAGCTGTTTTTT,CASSPLSPYTGELFF
.,TRBV25-1,TRBJ1-2,.,TGTGCCAGCAGTGAATCTCTTATTCCTGGGGGCAGGACCTTC,CASSESLIPGGRTF
TRBD2,TRBV9,TRBJ2-1,.,TGTGCCAGCAGCCCGTCTACTGGGACTAGCGGGGACAATGAGCAGTTCTTC,CASSPSTGTSGDNEQFF
TRBD1,TRBV27,TRBJ1-2,.,TGTGCCAGCATGACAGGGGGTGGCTATGGCTACACCTTC,CASMTGGGYGYTF
TRBD2,TRBV5-4,TRBJ2-7,.,TGTGCCAGCAGCTTAGGACTAGCGGGTCCTTTGAGCTCCTACGAGCAGTACTTC,CASSLGLAGPLSSYEQYF
.,TRBV7-9,TRBJ2-7,few,TGTGCCAGCAGCTTAAACACAAATTCTTACGAGCAGTACTTC,CASSLNTNSYEQYF